The rows below give T cell receptor beta chains drawn from one sample of a study of OX40 agonist ivuxolimab in advanced cancers. TCRdb's copy holds only in-frame clones and misses some; the assay was immunoSEQ multiplex PCR. The repertoire holds about 59,000 clones, more than 75% seen once, with 0.37% in the top ten. The sample consisted of CD4+ or CD8+ T cells sorted from blood, taken in a trial of the OX40 agonist ivuxolimab. The receptors stem from an adult with an advanced solid tumor such as melanoma, head and neck, liver or kidney cancer. Both conserved end residues are part of each CDR3. The D gene is left open where the match is weak. The size of a clone is reported for some rows only, either as once, few or many, or as a class for expanded clones.

d_gene: TRBD1; j_gene: TRBJ1-6; len: 14; abundance: NA; v_gene: TRBV10-3; CDR3nt: TGTGCCATCAGCGAGCAGGGGGTTAGTTCACCCCTCCACTTT; CDR3aa: CAISEQGVSSPLHF
d_gene: NA; j_gene: TRBJ1-1; len: 13; abundance: NA; v_gene: TRBV30; CDR3nt: TGTGCCTGGAGGGACAACACGAACACTGAAGCTTTCTTT; CDR3aa: CAWRDNTNTEAFF
d_gene: NA; j_gene: TRBJ1-3; len: 15; abundance: NA; v_gene: TRBV2; CDR3nt: TGTGCCAGCAGTACCGGGACCCTCTCTGGAAACACCATATATTTT; CDR3aa: CASSTGTLSGNTIYF
d_gene: NA; j_gene: TRBJ1-4; len: 13; abundance: NA; v_gene: TRBV2; CDR3nt: TGTGCCAGCGGGGAGGGGTCAGGGGAAAAACTGTTTTTT; CDR3aa: CASGEGSGEKLFF
d_gene: NA; j_gene: TRBJ1-1; len: 15; abundance: NA; v_gene: TRBV5-4; CDR3nt: TGTGCCAGCAGTCTGGGAGGTGGTTGGTACACTGAAGCTTTCTTT; CDR3aa: CASSLGGGWYTEAFF
d_gene: NA; j_gene: TRBJ2-2; len: 16; abundance: NA; v_gene: TRBV28; CDR3nt: TGTGCCAGCAGCACGGGAGGACAGGTTAACACCGGGGAGCTGTTTTTT; CDR3aa: CASSTGGQVNTGELFF
d_gene: NA; j_gene: TRBJ1-4; len: 15; abundance: NA; v_gene: TRBV10-1; CDR3nt: TGCGCCAGCAGTGACTCGGGGGCCCCGGCCGAAAAACTGTTTTTT; CDR3aa: CASSDSGAPAEKLFF
d_gene: NA; j_gene: TRBJ1-1; len: 11; abundance: once; v_gene: TRBV10-3; CDR3nt: TGTGCCAGCAGTTGGGGAACTGAAGCTTTCTTT; CDR3aa: CASSWGTEAFF
d_gene: NA; j_gene: TRBJ1-1; len: 14; abundance: few; v_gene: TRBV5-1; CDR3nt: TGCGCCAGCAGCTTGAGTGGTGGGGGGACTGAAGCTTTCTTT; CDR3aa: CASSLSGGGTEAFF
d_gene: NA; j_gene: TRBJ1-1; len: 16; abundance: NA; v_gene: TRBV28; CDR3nt: TGTGCCAGCAGTTTGGATTCCCCCCACGTGAACACTGAAGCTTTCTTT; CDR3aa: CASSLDSPHVNTEAFF
d_gene: NA; j_gene: TRBJ2-3; len: 13; abundance: NA; v_gene: TRBV19; CDR3nt: TGTGCCAGTAGTAAGGGGTACGCAGATACGCAGTATTTT; CDR3aa: CASSKGYADTQYF
d_gene: NA; j_gene: TRBJ1-2; len: 13; abundance: medium-sized; v_gene: TRBV28; CDR3nt: TGTGCCAGCGCCCCGGGGCAGGGGTATGGCTACACCTTC; CDR3aa: CASAPGQGYGYTF
d_gene: NA; j_gene: TRBJ2-1; len: 16; abundance: NA; v_gene: TRBV6-4; CDR3nt: TGTGCCAGCAGTGACTCGATGCGTCGTGGGAGACATGAGCAGTTCTTC; CDR3aa: CASSDSMRRGRHEQFF
d_gene: NA; j_gene: TRBJ2-5; len: 12; abundance: NA; v_gene: TRBV5-8; CDR3nt: TGTGCCAGCAGCTGGAGCCGGGGGACCCAGTACTTC; CDR3aa: CASSWSRGTQYF
d_gene: TRBD1; j_gene: TRBJ2-1; len: 16; abundance: NA; v_gene: TRBV7-2; CDR3nt: TGTGCCAGCAGCTTCCGTGGGACAGGGTCCTACAATGAGCAGTTCTTC; CDR3aa: CASSFRGTGSYNEQFF
d_gene: TRBD1; j_gene: TRBJ2-7; len: 14; abundance: NA; v_gene: TRBV30; CDR3nt: TGTGCCTGGAGTACAGGGGGGATCTCCTACGAGCAGTACTTC; CDR3aa: CAWSTGGISYEQYF